This T cell receptor beta chain originates from a study of cytomegalovirus exposure and HLA in healthy donors. Primers: 60 Vbeta forward and 13 Jbeta reverse. Repertoires were generated with immunoSEQ multiplex PCR, while TCRdb's copy carries only in-frame clones and drops some. The sample comprises around 120,000 clones, 50% to 65% of which are singletons, and about 9% rests with the top ten. Trimming left V 3 bases short and J 1 base short, with 6 bases between. The CDR3 is 13 residues long. Germline values: CDR1 MNHNS, CDR2 SASEGT. Sequencing was carried out using PBMCs. V usage is TRBV6-1 and J usage is TRBJ1-1; D is possibly TRBD1 (5 bases). The clonotype comes from a man aged 40-55 years in good health and CMV-seropositive. The CDR3: CASSDGANTEAFF. DNA of the CDR3: TGTGCCAGCAGTGATGGGGCGAACACTGAAGCTTTCTTT.